A selection of T cell receptor beta chains follows, all from one sample in a study of beta chain features in type 1 diabetes. Here immunoSEQ multiplex PCR was the method, and the copy in TCRdb shows in-frame clones only, minus some. Of some 900,000 clones listed, roughly a sixth are singletons. Specimen: naive CD4+ T cells from blood. All receptors derive from a woman aged 18-29 years in good health. CDR3s include the opening cysteine and the closing phenylalanine or tryptophan. The D gene is left open where the match is weak. The listing skips clone size in some rows; elsewhere it reads once, few, many or a size class.

d_call	clone_size	v_call	j_call	cdr3_aa	cdr3_nt
TRBD2	-	TRBV7-2	TRBJ2-1	CASSLLFGTTLYNEQFF	TGTGCCAGCAGCTTACTATTCGGGACTACCCTATACAATGAGCAGTTCTTC
-	few	TRBV2	TRBJ2-2	CASSGLASGELFF	TGTGCCAGCAGTGGATTAGCGTCCGGGGAGCTGTTTTTT
-	-	TRBV11-2	TRBJ2-7	CASSLELAGAWEQYF	TGTGCCAGCAGCTTGGAATTGGCGGGGGCGTGGGAGCAGTACTTC
TRBD2	few	TRBV7-8	TRBJ2-3	CASSLGLAGEKDTQYF	TGTGCCAGCAGCTTAGGTCTAGCGGGAGAGAAAGATACGCAGTATTTT
-	-	TRBV11-2	TRBJ2-6	CASSPRGPGQYSGANVLTF	TGTGCCAGCAGCCCTAGGGGCCCAGGACAGTACTCTGGGGCCAACGTCCTGACTTTC
-	few	TRBV10-3	TRBJ1-1	CAISGTVRSKAAFF	TGTGCCATCAGTGGGACAGTCAGGTCGAAGGCAGCTTTCTTT
TRBD2	-	TRBV7-2	TRBJ2-7	CASSFASGDEQYF	TGTGCCAGCAGCTTTGCTAGCGGGGACGAGCAGTACTTC
-	few	TRBV4-3	TRBJ2-1	CASSQAAGHIYNEQFF	TGCGCCAGCAGCCAAGCTGCTGGACACATTTACAATGAGCAGTTCTTC
-	-	TRBV14	TRBJ2-6	CASSQVLQLRAAPGANVLTF	TGTGCCAGCAGCCAAGTTCTTCAATTGCGGGCTGCGCCTGGGGCCAACGTCCTGACTTTC
TRBD2	-	TRBV11-2	TRBJ2-7	CASSFSGSYYEQYF	TGTGCCAGCAGCTTCAGCGGGAGCTACTACGAGCAGTACTTC
TRBD1	-	TRBV2	TRBJ2-7	CASSLDRGHEQYF	TGTGCCAGCAGTTTGGACAGGGGGCACGAGCAGTACTTC
TRBD2	few	TRBV4-3	TRBJ2-3	CASSQGRPLSGRAVSTDTQYF	TGCGCCAGCAGCCAAGGAAGGCCTCTTAGCGGGAGGGCCGTTAGCACAGATACGCAGTATTTT
-	-	TRBV5-1	TRBJ2-2	CASSLEGNTGELFF	TGCGCCAGCAGCTTGGAGGGGAACACCGGGGAGCTGTTTTTT
-	few	TRBV7-3	TRBJ2-2	CASSFGSTGELFF	TGTGCCAGCAGCTTTGGGAGCACCGGGGAGCTGTTTTTT
TRBD1	-	TRBV18	TRBJ1-1	CASSLSSGGTEAFF	TGTGCCAGCTCACTCTCCTCAGGGGGCACTGAAGCTTTCTTT
-	-	TRBV2	TRBJ2-4	CASSGWRVGAQNIQYF	TGTGCCAGCAGTGGCTGGAGGGTAGGAGCCCAAAACATTCAGTACTTC
-	few	TRBV6-6	TRBJ2-7	CASSLPPSYEQYF	TGTGCCAGCAGTTTACCCCCCTCCTACGAGCAGTACTTC
TRBD1	few	TRBV28	TRBJ1-5	CASSPRTGRDHQPQHF	TGTGCCAGCAGTCCCCGGACAGGGCGGGACCATCAGCCCCAGCATTTT
-	-	TRBV5-1	TRBJ2-7	CASSLLGGRYGVLNYEQYF	TGCGCCAGCAGCTTGCTGGGCGGCCGTTATGGGGTTTTGAACTACGAGCAGTACTTC
TRBD1	few	TRBV6-5	TRBJ2-2	CASSRTGWSTGELFF	TGTGCCAGCTCCCGGACAGGGTGGTCCACCGGGGAGCTGTTTTTT
TRBD2	-	TRBV6-5	TRBJ2-7	CASSYSLAEHYEQYF	TGTGCCAGCAGTTATAGTCTAGCGGAGCACTACGAGCAGTACTTC
TRBD1	few	TRBV27	TRBJ2-1	CASRDQIRTGRHNEQFF	TGTGCCAGCAGAGATCAAATCAGGACAGGGAGACACAATGAGCAGTTCTTC
TRBD2	-	TRBV5-6	TRBJ2-1	CASSLSSGGPYNEQFF	TGTGCCAGCAGCTTGTCTTCGGGAGGTCCCTACAATGAGCAGTTCTTC
TRBD2	-	TRBV6-6	TRBJ2-1	CASSPSGRVNHEQFF	TGTGCCAGCAGCCCTAGCGGGAGGGTTAACCATGAGCAGTTCTTC
-	-	TRBV11-2	TRBJ2-2	CASSFTDNTGELFF	TGTGCCAGCAGCTTCACGGACAACACCGGGGAGCTGTTTTTT
-	-	TRBV10-2	TRBJ2-7	CASLPGTSYEQYF	TGCGCCAGCCTCCCCGGGACGTCCTACGAGCAGTACTTC
TRBD2	-	TRBV2	TRBJ2-3	CASSGGGSNTDTQYF	TGTGCCAGCAGTGGGGGCGGGAGTAACACAGATACGCAGTATTTT
-	-	TRBV6-1	TRBJ2-2	CASRALSNTGELFF	TGTGCCAGCAGGGCGTTATCGAACACCGGGGAGCTGTTTTTT
-	few	TRBV7-2	TRBJ2-1	CASNPETPSEQFF	TGTGCCAGCAACCCAGAGACCCCTTCGGAGCAGTTCTTC
-	-	TRBV27	TRBJ2-5	CASNSQRQETQYF	TGTGCCAGCAATTCACAGCGCCAAGAGACCCAGTACTTC
-	-	TRBV4-1	TRBJ2-1	CASSLSNSHVEQFF	TGCGCCAGCAGCCTAAGTAATTCGCATGTAGAGCAGTTCTTC
TRBD2	-	TRBV6-5	TRBJ2-7	CASSYGAGDSYEQYF	TGTGCCAGCAGTTACGGGGCGGGAGACTCCTACGAGCAGTACTTC
-	-	TRBV29-1	TRBJ2-2	CSVESPGELFF	TGCAGCGTTGAATCTCCCGGGGAGCTGTTTTTT
TRBD1	few	TRBV10-3	TRBJ2-7	CAISVSGTGPLEQYF	TGTGCCATCAGTGTATCCGGGACAGGGCCACTCGAGCAGTACTTC
-	-	TRBV5-1	TRBJ2-5	CASSLGGHPGETQYF	TGCGCCAGCAGCTTGGGGGGCCACCCCGGAGAGACCCAGTACTTC
-	-	TRBV29-1	TRBJ2-5	CSVELEGETQYF	TGCAGCGTTGAACTGGAGGGAGAGACCCAGTACTTC